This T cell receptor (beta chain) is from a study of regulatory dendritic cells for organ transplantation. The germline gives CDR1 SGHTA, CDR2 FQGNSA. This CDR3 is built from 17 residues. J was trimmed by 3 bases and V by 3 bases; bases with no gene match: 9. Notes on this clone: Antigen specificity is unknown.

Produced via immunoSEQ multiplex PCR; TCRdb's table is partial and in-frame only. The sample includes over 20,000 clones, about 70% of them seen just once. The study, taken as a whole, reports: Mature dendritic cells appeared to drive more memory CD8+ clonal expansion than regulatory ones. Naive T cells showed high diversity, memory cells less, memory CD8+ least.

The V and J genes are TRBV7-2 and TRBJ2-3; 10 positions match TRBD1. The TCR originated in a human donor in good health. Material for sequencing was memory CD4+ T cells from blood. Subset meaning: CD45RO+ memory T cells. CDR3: CASSLTGGGRRTDTQYF. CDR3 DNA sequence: TGTGCCAGCAGCTTGACAGGGGGCGGCCGAAGGACAGATACGCAGTATTTT.